The source of this TCR beta chain is a study of T cells after yellow fever vaccination. Across the whole study: SMART-Seq v4 Ultra Low Input prepared the low-cell-number fractions.

In making TCR cDNA, 5'RACE template switching added a universal primer site and UMIs to it. TCRdb ran MiXCR on the 5' RACE reads and lists one entry per CDR3 protein. Among about 350,000 distinct CDR3 sequences listed, approximately 10% were seen once. Findings and limits, study-wide: The study noted that FACS-sorted repertoires could contain abundant clonotypes contaminating from the bulk population. Most clones from primary vaccination resurfaced after the booster (under 97% CD4, 88% CD8).

This CDR3 spans 12 amino acids. V was trimmed by 3 bases and J by 2 bases, leaving 4 bases between them. A remark on this clonotype: Its cognate antigen is unknown.

The rearrangement uses TRBV12-3 or TRBV12-4 and TRBJ2-5, with D unclear. This clonotype originated in a man between 18 and 29 years old who received the YFV17D yellow fever vaccine. The source material was PBMCs, sampled on the day of the first yellow fever vaccination. CDR3: CASSFGQETQYF. The CDR3 DNA sequence: TGTGCCAGCAGTTTTGGGCAAGAGACCCAGTACTTC.